These 20 T cell receptor beta chains were all obtained from the same sample, sequenced in a study of control samples from healthy donors and cancer patients. The protocol was immunoSEQ multiplex PCR, while the TCRdb copy is restricted to in-frame clones and leaves out a portion. The repertoire includes roughly 84,000 clones, around nine tenths of them detected once, and under 7.5% sits in the top ten. Sequencing used blood. The receptors here all came from a man aged 50 to 59 in good health.

The rearrangement links TRBV19 to TRBJ1-6; D is unresolved. Germline V gene lookup returns CDR1 LNHDA and CDR2 SQIVND (reference sequence). The V end lost 7 bases, the J end lost 7 bases, and 14 bases lay between the germline ends. The CDR3 has 14 residues. CDR3 nucleotides: TGTGCCAGTAACGAACGACCCAAAAATTCACCCCTCCACTTT. It is translated as CASNERPKNSPLHF.

The CDR3 coding sequence is TGCAGTGCTAGTGGGGATTCTGGGACCTTGGAGACCCAGTACTTC. Translated, it gives CSASGDSGTLETQYF. The chain couples TRBV20-1 to TRBJ2-5; TRBD1 or TRBD2 may be the D gene (5 bases each). V was pared by 3 bases and J by 5 bases, with 19 bases between. Germline V gene sequence: CDR1 DFQATT, CDR2 SNEGSKA (reference sequence). The CDR3 runs to 15 residues.

The rearrangement links TRBV30 to TRBJ1-5; D gene uncertain. CDR3 length equals 15 residues. Trimming took 0 bases from V and 6 from J, leaving 15 bases between them. CDR1 GTSNPN and CDR2 SVGIG come from the germline V gene (reference sequence). Here the CDR3 DNA reads TGTGCCTGGAGTGTAGGAGGCAGTAGGGTTCAGCCCCAGCATTTT. It translates to CAWSVGGSRVQPQHF.

J is TRBJ1-5 and V is TRBV27; 8 bases match TRBD1. This CDR3 is 12 amino acids long. The ends lost 5 bases at V and 7 bases at J; junction bases unmatched: 1. Germline-derived CDR1 and CDR2 are MNHEY and SMNVEV (reference sequence). CDR3 nucleotide sequence: TGTGCCAGCAGTCGACAGGGGCAGCCCCAGCATTTT. It codes for CASSRQGQPQHF.

This chain uses TRBV10-3 with TRBJ2-5; maybe TRBD2 (5 bases). The V gene lost 7 bases and the J gene lost 0 bases, with 12 bases spanning the gap. Germline CDR1 is ENHRY and CDR2 is SYGVKD. The CDR3 is made up of 14 amino acids. Written as DNA, the CDR3 is TGTGCCATCAAGAAGCGGAAGTACCAAGAGACCCAGTACTTC. This translates into CAIKKRKYQETQYF.

This chain joins TRBV6-6 and TRBJ2-3; 7 bases fit TRBD2. Germline CDR1 MNHNY, CDR2 SVGAGI (reference sequence). Trimming removed 3 bases from V and 6 bases from J; junction bases left unmatched: 6. The CDR3 consists of 14 residues. The DNA for the CDR3 is TGTGCCAGCAGTTATCGGCAGGGAGGGGATACGCAGTATTTT. It translates to CASSYRQGGDTQYF.

The genes are TRBV15 and TRBJ1-1; no definite D call. The CDR3 has 14 residues. V was clipped by 5 bases and J by 0 bases, with 10 bases between them. Germline assignment: CDR1 LNHNV and CDR2 YYDKDF (reference sequence). CDR3 DNA: TGTGCCACCAGCGTGGCTCCAATGAACACTGAAGCTTTCTTT. Its protein is CATSVAPMNTEAFF.

This clone occurred once. This chain connects TRBV5-1 to TRBJ2-5; D uncertain. Trimming left V 0 bases short and J 1 base short, with 10 bases between. CDR1 SGHRS and CDR2 YFSETQ come from the germline V gene. This CDR3 has 15 amino acids. The CDR3 protein is CASSLGGSVQETQYF. The CDR3 region has the DNA TGCGCCAGCAGCTTGGGGGGTTCTGTCCAAGAGACCCAGTACTTC.

V and J are TRBV18 and TRBJ1-6; D is unresolved. This CDR3 comprises 17 residues. CDR1 KGHSH and CDR2 LQKENI come from the germline V gene. Trimming removed 3 bases from V and 10 bases from J, with 22 bases in between. The chain's CDR3 is CASSPREPMLLSSPLHF. The CDR3 nucleotides are TGTGCCAGCTCACCCCGGGAACCGATGTTATTATCATCACCCCTCCACTTT.

CDR3 residues: CASSEGGPVSGNTIYF. DNA of the CDR3: TGTGCCAGCAGTGAAGGAGGCCCCGTATCTGGAAACACCATATATTTT. This chain joins TRBV2 and TRBJ1-3; no definite D call. The length of the CDR3 is 16 residues. CDR1 SNHLY and CDR2 FYNNEI come from the germline V gene. Deletions cut 1 base from V and 1 base from J, with 11 bases between.

The CDR3 DNA reads as TGTGCCAGCAGTTATTTGGACAGCCGAACCTATGGCTACACCTTC. The encoded protein is CASSYLDSRTYGYTF. The chain combines TRBV6-6 with TRBJ1-2; possible D gene TRBD1, 6 bases. CDR1 and CDR2 from the germline V gene are MNHNY and SVGAGI (reference sequence). The CDR3 covers 15 residues. V lost 3 bases and J 4 bases, leaving 15 bases between the germline ends.

The V call is TRBV6-2 or TRBV6-3, the J call TRBJ1-2; the match to TRBD1 covers 8 bases. From germline, CDR1 is MNHEY and CDR2 SVGEGT. The V and J ends lost 1 base and 4 bases, in that order; junction bases with no gene match: 5. This CDR3 is built from 15 residues. The CDR3 DNA is TGTGCCAGCAGTTACTTATCCGGACAGGGCTATGGCTACACCTTC. This encodes CASSYLSGQGYGYTF.

This clone was observed a handful of times. The chain carries TRBV27 and TRBJ2-6; D is undetermined. The CDR3 totals 16 residues. V lost 4 bases and J 10 bases, leaving 20 bases between the germline ends. Germline values: CDR1 MNHEY, CDR2 SMNVEV (reference sequence). The DNA of the CDR3 is TGTGCCAGCAGTTCTACAGTCTTCTCAAGTTTTAACGTCCTGACTTTC. It translates to CASSSTVFSSFNVLTF.

The chain couples TRBV30 to TRBJ1-1; 9 bases are a match to TRBD1. The CDR3 is 13 residues long. J was trimmed by 4 bases and V by 8 bases; bases with no gene match: 8. Per germline, CDR1 GTSNPN and CDR2 SVGIG (reference sequence). CDR3 sequence reads: CAGKGQGFTEAFF. CDR3 DNA: TGTGCCGGGAAGGGACAGGGATTCACTGAAGCTTTCTTT.

DNA of the CDR3: TGTGCCAGCAGCTACCCCCAGGGGGCGCTGGGGTCACCCCTCCACTTT. This codes for CASSYPQGALGSPLHF. The chain employs TRBV3-1 (or the pseudogene TRBV3-2) and TRBJ1-6; 8 positions match TRBD1. The CDR3 runs 16 residues. The ends lost 5 bases at V and 10 bases at J; junction bases unmatched: 13. The germline gives CDR1 LGHDT, CDR2 YNNKEL (reference sequence).

V is TRBV7-6 and J is TRBJ2-3; D unclear. CDR3 size: 13 residues. The V end was cut by 2 bases, the J end by 0 bases, with 3 bases between. CDR1 is SGHVS and CDR2 is FNYEAQ in the germline V gene. The CDR3 loop reads CASSLYSTDTQYF. As DNA, the CDR3 is TGTGCCAGCAGCTTATATAGCACAGATACGCAGTATTTT.

The chain recombines TRBV11-3 with TRBJ1-1, with D hard to call. CDR3 length: 13 amino acids. CDR1 and CDR2 from the germline V gene are SGHNT and YENEEA. Trimming stripped 1 base from V and 1 base from J, with 4 bases between. CDR3 amino acids: CASSLGQNTEAFF. The CDR3 DNA follows: TGTGCCAGCAGCTTAGGGCAGAACACTGAAGCTTTCTTT.

This clone was observed a single time. The chain carries TRBV15 and TRBJ1-3; D call uncertain. This CDR3 region has 15 residues. Germline assignment: CDR1 LNHNV and CDR2 YYDKDF (reference sequence). With 0 bases removed from V and 4 bases from J, the gap between germline ends came to 10 bases. The CDR3 loop is CATSRDLGSGNTIYF. Written as DNA, the CDR3 is TGTGCCACCAGCAGAGATCTAGGGTCAGGAAACACCATATATTTT.

The CDR3 spells CASSGIHNEQFF. The CDR3, as DNA: TGTGCCAGCAGTGGCATTCATAATGAGCAGTTCTTC. J is TRBJ2-1 and V is TRBV25-1, with D unresolved. Trimming removed 4 bases from V and 7 bases from J, with 8 bases in between. This CDR3 has 12 residues. Germline values: CDR1 MGHDK, CDR2 SYGVNS.

The chain links TRBV6-5 to TRBJ1-5; a possible D gene is TRBD1 (5 bases). Trimming removed 7 bases at V and 7 bases at J, with 17 bases between. The CDR3 length is 14 residues. The germline V gene has CDR1 MNHEY and CDR2 SVGAGI. The CDR3 DNA reads TGTGCCAGCAACGAACCTGGGGGTAACCAGCCCCAGCATTTT. It codes for CASNEPGGNQPQHF.